This T cell receptor beta chain was sequenced during a study of blood T cell repertoires in COVID-19. The CDR3 spans 15 residues. Trimming took 5 bases from V and 4 from J; bases not matched to a gene: 5. Germline values: CDR1 KGHDR, CDR2 SFDVKD. Sequenced by immunoSEQ multiplex PCR; TCRdb stores in-frame clones only, minus some. The sample holds around 59,000 clones, 65% to 85% seen once. The TCR comes from a man aged 55 to 70 with acute or convalescent COVID-19. The J gene is TRBJ2-1, the V gene TRBV24-1, with 9 bases aligning to TRBD2. Sequencing was done on a sample of peripheral blood. The CDR3 nucleotides are TGTGCCACCAGTGCCGGGACTAGCTTGTACAATGAGCAGTTCTTC. It is translated as CATSAGTSLYNEQFF.